Following are 30 T cell receptor beta chains from one sample sequenced in a study of spatial heterogeneity in lung cancer (dated 2019 in TCRdb). Receptor amplification or capture employed 5' RACE. The instrument was a NextSeq 500. TCRdb itself trimmed the public reads at Q25 with fastp, ran MiXCR and retained productive beta chains. Every entry covers one CDR3 protein and lists the most common genes and DNA from its rows. This sample has roughly 79,000 distinct CDR3 sequences in its table, and roughly 8% of those were observed once. The ten largest clones capture 6.8% of the sample. The time point label here, explained by the study, means: sample taken at primary tumor resection. This specimen consisted of PBMCs, obtained at surgery. The source is a male donor with early-stage non-small cell lung cancer.

This clonotype was counted at least ten times. The DNA of the CDR3 is TGCAGCGTTGAAGGCCAGACAGGGTTCGGGGAGCTGTTTTTT. Residues: CSVEGQTGFGELFF. The rearrangement joins TRBV29-1 to TRBJ2-2; 7 positions match TRBD1. Germline V gene data show CDR1 as SQVTM and CDR2 as ANQGSEA. The CDR3 consists of 14 residues. J gave up 7 bases and V 1 base, and 6 bases lay outside the gene matches.

This clonotype was seen more than once but under ten times. This sequence joins TRBV29-1 and TRBJ1-1; 8 bases match TRBD1. CDR3 length equals 14 residues. Germline V CDR1 and CDR2: SQVTM, ANQGSEA. Germline trimming cut 6 bases from V and 1 base from J; bases unmatched to any gene: 7. The CDR3 DNA is TGCAGCGTCCGACAGGGGATCGCGAACACTGAAGCTTTCTTT. The encoded protein is CSVRQGIANTEAFF. Full variable domain (missing parts from reference TRBV29-1 and TRBJ1-1): SAVISQKPSRDICQRGTSLTIQCQVDSQVTMMFWYRQQPGQSLTLIATANQGSEATYESGFVIDKFPISRPNLTFSTLTVSNMSPEDSSIYLCSVRQGIANTEAFFGQGTRLTVV.

This clonotype occurred many times. V is TRBV7-9 and J is TRBJ2-5; D may be TRBD1 (6 bases). CDR3 length equals 15 residues. Germline lookup yields CDR1 SEHNR and CDR2 FQNEAQ (reference sequence). V was shortened by 2 bases and J by 3 bases, with 13 bases between the two germline ends. The CDR3 coding sequence is TGTGCCAGCAGCTTAAACCGGGCAGGGGAAGAGACCCAGTACTTC. Protein product: CASSLNRAGEETQYF.

The sample holds many counts of this clonotype. The chain employs TRBV2 and TRBJ2-7, with D possibly called TRBD1 or TRBD2 (6 bases each). Trimming shortened V by 10 bases and J by 6 bases, and 19 bases separated the two germline ends. Germline V gene sequence: CDR1 SNHLY, CDR2 FYNNEI. The CDR3 length is 13 residues. CDR3 nucleotide sequence: TGTGCCATCAGCGTGGGGGGCCTGCGCGAGCAGTACTTC. It translates to CAISVGGLREQYF.

This clonotype was counted many times. This chain links TRBV29-1 with TRBJ2-2, with unresolved D. Trimming pared 3 bases from V and 5 bases from J, leaving 7 bases between. CDR3 length: 12 amino acids. CDR1 is SQVTM and CDR2 is ANQGSEA in the germline V gene. The DNA for the CDR3 is TGCAGCGTTGATATGGGGACCGGGGAGCTGTTTTTT. Translated, it gives CSVDMGTGELFF.

This chain links TRBV7-9 with TRBJ1-2, with 7 bases matching TRBD1. CDR3 length: 13 residues. Per germline, CDR1 SEHNR and CDR2 FQNEAQ (reference sequence). Germline trimming cut 7 bases from V and 10 bases from J; bases unmatched to any gene: 12. The CDR3 DNA reads as TGTGCCAGCACGCTAGGGGACAGCGGAGTCTACACCTTC. This sequence encodes CASTLGDSGVYTF.

The chain is built from TRBV27 and TRBJ1-2; D may be TRBD1 (6 bases). The V gene's germline CDR1 is MNHEY and CDR2 SMNVEV (reference sequence). The CDR3 consists of 15 residues. V was shortened by 6 bases and J by 4 bases, with 18 bases between the two germline ends. In DNA, the CDR3 is TGTGCCAGCAGCCAACCCACGGGACACCTCTATGGCTACACCTTC. Residues: CASSQPTGHLYGYTF.

This clonotype has a count of ten or more. The chain joins TRBV29-1 to TRBJ2-7; possibly TRBD1 for D (6 bases). The germline V gene has CDR1 SQVTM and CDR2 ANQGSEA. V gave up 4 bases and J gave up 5 bases, with 15 bases separating them. This CDR3 comprises 13 residues. The CDR3 protein is CSVGQVNSDEQYF. CDR3 sequence (DNA): TGCAGCGTTGGACAGGTTAATTCCGACGAGCAGTACTTC.

There are many counts of this clonotype. This rearrangement joins TRBV27 to TRBJ2-7, with D possibly matching TRBD2 (7 bases). The V end was cut by 3 bases, the J end by 2 bases, with 17 bases between. There are 16 residues in the CDR3. The germline V gene encodes CDR1 MNHEY and CDR2 SMNVEV (reference sequence). The CDR3 DNA sequence: TGTGCCAGCAGTTTGGGGGGGCACATAGAAGCCTACGAGCAGTACTTC. The encoded protein is CASSLGGHIEAYEQYF.

The chain recombines TRBV3-1 with TRBJ2-7; 8 nucleotides align to TRBD2. V lost 4 bases, J lost 3 bases, and 8 bases stayed unmatched. Germline values: CDR1 LGHDT, CDR2 YNNKEL (reference sequence). The CDR3 contains 15 residues. CDR3: CASSRRGERSYEQYF. In DNA form, the CDR3 reads TGTGCCAGCAGCCGGCGGGGGGAGCGGAGCTACGAGCAGTACTTC.

This clonotype was recorded many times. CDR3 protein: CASSLQGDSYNEQFF. The CDR3 nucleotides are TGTGCCAGCAGCTTACAGGGGGACTCCTACAATGAGCAGTTCTTC. The chain recombines TRBV5-5 with TRBJ2-1; 8 bases line up with TRBD1. The CDR3 extends over 15 amino acids. With 2 bases clipped from V and 0 bases from J, the junction kept 1 base outside the gene matches. Germline V gives CDR1 SGHKS, CDR2 YYEKEE (reference sequence).

Ten or more counts support this clonotype. V usage is TRBV6-5 and J usage is TRBJ1-6; tentative D call: TRBD1 (6 bases). Per germline, CDR1 MNHEY and CDR2 SVGAGI. V was clipped by 4 bases and J by 4 bases, with 11 bases between them. There are 15 residues in the CDR3. The CDR3 DNA sequence: TGTGCCAGCAGTTTCGGGACACCATATAATTCACCCCTCCACTTT. This sequence encodes CASSFGTPYNSPLHF.

This clonotype was observed a handful of times. CDR3 residues: CASIQNPGADGELFF. CDR3 bases: TGTGCCAGCATCCAAAACCCGGGGGCGGACGGGGAGCTGTTTTTT. This chain links TRBV2 with TRBJ2-2, with D perhaps given as TRBD1 or TRBD2 (6 bases each). The CDR3 totals 15 residues. The V and J ends lost 7 bases and 7 bases respectively, with 19 bases between them. CDR1 SNHLY and CDR2 FYNNEI come from the germline V gene.

This rearrangement joins TRBV6-2 or TRBV6-3 to TRBJ2-6, with TRBD2 as a possible D gene (5 bases). Trimming removed 5 bases from V and 4 bases from J, with 15 bases in between. Germline V gene data show CDR1 as MNHEY and CDR2 as SVGEGT. The CDR3 totals 16 residues. CDR3 in DNA: TGTGCCAGCAGTCTGGAGGAGAGCACCGGGGCCAACGTCCTGACTTTC. This translates into CASSLEESTGANVLTF.

In its sample, this clonotype was seen many times. V gene TRBV10-3 combines with J gene TRBJ1-5; no clear D gene. Germline V gene lookup returns CDR1 ENHRY and CDR2 SYGVKD. CDR3 length equals 15 residues. V shed 0 bases and J shed 6 bases, with 12 bases lying between them. The CDR3 region is CAISESTQGVQPQHF. CDR3 nucleotide sequence: TGTGCCATCAGTGAGTCTACACAAGGAGTTCAGCCCCAGCATTTT.

This clonotype was counted ten times or more. CDR3 loop: CASIGQGRAEAFF. The CDR3 region has the DNA TGTGCCAGCATTGGACAGGGACGGGCTGAAGCTTTCTTT. The chain links TRBV12-3 or TRBV12-4 to TRBJ1-1, with TRBD1 matching 8 bases. V was clipped by 7 bases and J by 6 bases; unmatched bases: 7. There are 13 residues in the CDR3.

At least ten counts were recorded for this clonotype. The chain joins TRBV27 to TRBJ2-7; 12 nucleotides agree with TRBD1. V was clipped by 5 bases and J by 5 bases; unmatched bases: 7. The CDR3 spans 15 residues. Germline loops: CDR1 MNHEY, CDR2 SMNVEV (reference sequence). For the CDR3, the DNA is TGTGCCAGCAGTCCTACCGGGACAGGGGGCCACGAGCAGTACTTC. This translates into CASSPTGTGGHEQYF.

This clonotype appeared many times. The chain employs TRBV3-1 and TRBJ2-4, with 10 bases matching TRBD2. Germline V gene lookup returns CDR1 LGHDT and CDR2 YNNKEL (reference sequence). Trimming removed 2 bases from V and 8 bases from J; junction bases left unmatched: 9. The length of the CDR3 is 16 residues. The CDR3 nucleotides are TGTGCCAGCAGCCAAAGCCTAGCGGGAGATTTGTACATTCAGTACTTC. Its translation is CASSQSLAGDLYIQYF.

The DNA of the CDR3 is TGTGCCAGCAGCCAAGGAGGAAACGGTTCACCCCTCCACTTT. Translating gives CASSQGGNGSPLHF. The chain couples TRBV14 to TRBJ1-6; no reliable D call. CDR3 length equals 14 residues. Trimming removed 1 base from V and 9 bases from J, with 10 bases in between. In germline, CDR1 is SGHDN, CDR2 FVKESK. Full variable domain (rest looked up from reference TRBV14 and TRBJ1-6): EAGVTQFPSHSVIEKGQTVTLRCDPISGHDNLYWYRRVMGKEIKFLLHFVKESKQDESGMPNNRFLAERTGGTYSTLKVQPAELEDSGVYFCASSQGGNGSPLHFGNGTRLTVT.

This clonotype occurred many times. V usage is TRBV5-4 and J usage is TRBJ2-1, with TRBD2 as a possible D gene (6 bases). CDR1 and CDR2 (germline): SGHNT, YYREEE (reference sequence). The CDR3 contains 16 residues. Trimming shortened V by 3 bases and J by 7 bases, and 20 bases separated the two germline ends. The CDR3 here is CASSSPTPGVANEQFF. As DNA, the CDR3 is TGTGCCAGCAGCTCTCCCACGCCGGGAGTAGCGAATGAGCAGTTCTTC.

This chain links TRBV12-3 or TRBV12-4 with TRBJ1-1; D might be TRBD1 (5 bases). This CDR3 is built from 14 residues. Trimming took off 1 base at V and 7 bases at J, with 13 bases between the two ends. CDR3 protein: CASSLVRGFDEAFF. Written as DNA, the CDR3 is TGTGCCAGCAGTTTAGTCCGGGGCTTTGATGAAGCTTTCTTT.

The sample holds many counts of this clonotype. The chain links TRBV4-2 to TRBJ2-7, with TRBD1 matching 7 bases. After removal of 1 base from V and 5 bases from J, the junction contained 8 bases not matched to a gene. The CDR3 length is 15 residues. The V gene's germline CDR1 is LGHNA and CDR2 YNFKEQ. CDR3 DNA sequence: TGTGCCAGCAGCCAAGCCGGTGGGGGACAGAACGAGCAGTACTTC. It translates to CASSQAGGGQNEQYF.

The V gene is TRBV6-5, the J gene TRBJ1-1, with TRBD1 as a possible D gene (6 bases). CDR3 length: 14 amino acids. The V end lost 6 bases, the J end lost 5 bases, and 16 bases lay between the germline ends. Germline V gene lookup returns CDR1 MNHEY and CDR2 SVGAGI. CDR3 region: CASRGQLGGTEAFF. The CDR3 DNA is TGTGCCAGCAGGGGACAATTGGGAGGAACTGAAGCTTTCTTT.

This clonotype was seen many times. The chain links TRBV9 to TRBJ1-5; D is possibly TRBD1 (5 bases). Germline loops: CDR1 SGDLS, CDR2 YYNGEE. This CDR3 comprises 14 residues. Trimming pared 4 bases from V and 7 bases from J, leaving 15 bases between. DNA for the CDR3: TGTGCCAGCAGCCCTAGTGGGGGGTTACAGCCCCAGCATTTT. Protein: CASSPSGGLQPQHF.

As concerns this clonotype: A read error is possible here, since a much larger clone lies one base away. The V call is TRBV12-3 or TRBV12-4, the J call TRBJ1-1; 7 bases match TRBD1. This CDR3 has 14 residues. The J segment lost 1 base and the V segment lost 6 bases, leaving 5 bases of the junction unmatched. CDR3 DNA: TGTGCCAGCAGCTTGGACAGGCGGAACACTGAAGCTTTCTTT. Amino acid sequence: CASSLDRRNTEAFF.

This clonotype was seen repeatedly, ten times or more. The chain carries TRBV7-6 and TRBJ2-1, with D uncertain. Trimming left V 2 bases short and J 8 bases short, with 13 bases between. CDR1 is SGHVS, CDR2 FNYEAQ, per germline. This CDR3 has 14 amino acids. The CDR3, as DNA: TGTGCCAGCAGCTTATTGGTGAGCTCTTATGAGCAGTTCTTC. Translation: CASSLLVSSYEQFF.

V is TRBV5-1 and J is TRBJ1-4, with D perhaps TRBD1 (6 bases). CDR3 length: 14 amino acids. The V gene lost 4 bases and the J gene lost 3 bases, with 10 bases spanning the gap. Germline CDR1 is SGHRS and CDR2 is YFSETQ. CDR3 DNA sequence: TGCGCCAGCAGCCCTACAGGGTCTAATGAAAAACTGTTTTTT. It encodes CASSPTGSNEKLFF.

As concerns this clonotype: With a much larger clone just one base away, this may be a read error. The CDR3 here is CVTSSRGWSEQYF. The CDR3, as DNA: TGTGTCACCAGCTCCAGAGGATGGTCCGAGCAGTACTTC. This sequence joins TRBV15 and TRBJ2-7; D is unclear. The germline gives CDR1 LNHNV, CDR2 YYDKDF (reference sequence). This CDR3 has 13 residues.

The chain is built from TRBV3-1 and TRBJ1-1; D unclear. The CDR3 has 11 residues. Germline-derived CDR1 and CDR2 are LGHDT and YNNKEL (reference sequence). The V and J ends lost 1 base and 7 bases respectively, with 4 bases between them. The CDR3, as DNA: TGTGCCAGCAGCCAAGGGGGTGAAGCTTTCTTT. It specifies CASSQGGEAFF.

The rearrangement joins TRBV12-3 or TRBV12-4 to TRBJ2-5; 14 bases align to TRBD2. This CDR3 has 19 amino acids. Trimming took 6 bases from V and 5 from J; bases not matched to a gene: 17. CDR3 coding DNA: TGTGCCAGCAGCCTCCAAACGGGACTAGCGGGAGCGGGGGGGGAGACCCAGTACTTC. This encodes CASSLQTGLAGAGGETQYF.